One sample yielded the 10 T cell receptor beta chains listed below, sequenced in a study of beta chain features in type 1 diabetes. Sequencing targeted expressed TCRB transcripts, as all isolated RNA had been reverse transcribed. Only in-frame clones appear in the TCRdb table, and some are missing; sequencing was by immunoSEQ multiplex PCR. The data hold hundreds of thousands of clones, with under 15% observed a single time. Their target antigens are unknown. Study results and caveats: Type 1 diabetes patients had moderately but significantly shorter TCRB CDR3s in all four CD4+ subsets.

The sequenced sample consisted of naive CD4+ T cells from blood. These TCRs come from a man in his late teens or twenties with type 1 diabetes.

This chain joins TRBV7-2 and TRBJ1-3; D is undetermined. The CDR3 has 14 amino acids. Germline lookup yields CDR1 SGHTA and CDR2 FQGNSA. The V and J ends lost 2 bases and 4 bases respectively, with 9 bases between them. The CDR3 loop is CASSLRQRGNTIYF. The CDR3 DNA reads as TGTGCCAGCAGCTTAAGGCAAAGGGGAAACACCATATATTTT.

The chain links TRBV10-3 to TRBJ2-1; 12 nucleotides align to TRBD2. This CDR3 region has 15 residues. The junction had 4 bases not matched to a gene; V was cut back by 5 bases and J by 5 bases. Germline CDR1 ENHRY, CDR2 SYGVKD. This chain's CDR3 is CAISRLAGEHNEQFF. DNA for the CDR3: TGTGCCATCAGTAGACTAGCGGGGGAGCACAATGAGCAGTTCTTC.

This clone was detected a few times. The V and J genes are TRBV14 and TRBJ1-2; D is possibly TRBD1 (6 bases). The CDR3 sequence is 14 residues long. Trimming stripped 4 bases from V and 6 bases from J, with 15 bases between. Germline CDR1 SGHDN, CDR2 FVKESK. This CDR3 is CASSLTTRTDGYTF. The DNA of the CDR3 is TGTGCCAGCAGCCTAACCACTCGGACAGATGGCTACACCTTC.

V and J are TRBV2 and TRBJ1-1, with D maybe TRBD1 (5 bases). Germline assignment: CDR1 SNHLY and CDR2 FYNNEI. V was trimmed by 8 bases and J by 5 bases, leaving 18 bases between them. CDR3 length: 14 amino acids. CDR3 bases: TGTGCCAGCCGACGCGAGGGGACTGGGACTGAAGCTTTCTTT. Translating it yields CASRREGTGTEAFF.

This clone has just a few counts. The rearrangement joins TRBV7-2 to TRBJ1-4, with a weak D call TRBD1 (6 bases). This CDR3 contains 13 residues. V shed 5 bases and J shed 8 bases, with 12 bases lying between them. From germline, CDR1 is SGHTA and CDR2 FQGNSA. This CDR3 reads CASSVWDKEKLFF. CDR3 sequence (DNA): TGTGCCAGCAGCGTTTGGGACAAAGAAAAACTGTTTTTT.

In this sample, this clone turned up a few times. CDR3 residues: CASSQVANNEQFF. The CDR3 DNA follows: TGTGCCAGTAGTCAGGTGGCGAACAATGAGCAGTTCTTC. The rearrangement uses TRBV19 and TRBJ2-1; D gene ambiguous. The CDR3 is made up of 13 amino acids. V gave up 5 bases and J gave up 5 bases, with 10 bases separating them. Germline values: CDR1 LNHDA, CDR2 SQIVND (reference sequence).

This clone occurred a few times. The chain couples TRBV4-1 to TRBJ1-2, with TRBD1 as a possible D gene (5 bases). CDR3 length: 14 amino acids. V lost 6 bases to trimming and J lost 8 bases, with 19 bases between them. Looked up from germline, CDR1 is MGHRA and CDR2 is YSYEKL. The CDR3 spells CASRGVLRPGGYTF. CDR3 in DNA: TGCGCCAGCAGGGGGGTCTTGAGGCCGGGAGGCTACACCTTC.

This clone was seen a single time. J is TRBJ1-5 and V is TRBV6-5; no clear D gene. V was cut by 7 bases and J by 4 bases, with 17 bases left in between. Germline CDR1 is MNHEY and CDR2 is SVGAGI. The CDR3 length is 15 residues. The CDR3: CASIRDATLNQPQHF. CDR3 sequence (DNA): TGTGCCAGCATTCGCGATGCGACACTGAATCAGCCCCAGCATTTT.

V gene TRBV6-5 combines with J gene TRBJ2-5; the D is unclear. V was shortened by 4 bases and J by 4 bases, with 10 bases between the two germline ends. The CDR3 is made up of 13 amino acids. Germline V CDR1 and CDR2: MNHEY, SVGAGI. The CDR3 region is CASSWAPPETQYF. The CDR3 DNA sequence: TGTGCCAGCAGTTGGGCCCCCCCAGAGACCCAGTACTTC.

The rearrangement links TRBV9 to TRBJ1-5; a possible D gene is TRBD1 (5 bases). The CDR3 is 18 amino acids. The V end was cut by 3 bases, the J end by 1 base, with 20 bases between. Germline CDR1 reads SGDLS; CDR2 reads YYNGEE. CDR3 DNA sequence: TGTGCCAGCAGCGGGGGGTCCGGCCCTCTACAGAGCAATCAGCCCCAGCATTTT. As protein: CASSGGSGPLQSNQPQHF.